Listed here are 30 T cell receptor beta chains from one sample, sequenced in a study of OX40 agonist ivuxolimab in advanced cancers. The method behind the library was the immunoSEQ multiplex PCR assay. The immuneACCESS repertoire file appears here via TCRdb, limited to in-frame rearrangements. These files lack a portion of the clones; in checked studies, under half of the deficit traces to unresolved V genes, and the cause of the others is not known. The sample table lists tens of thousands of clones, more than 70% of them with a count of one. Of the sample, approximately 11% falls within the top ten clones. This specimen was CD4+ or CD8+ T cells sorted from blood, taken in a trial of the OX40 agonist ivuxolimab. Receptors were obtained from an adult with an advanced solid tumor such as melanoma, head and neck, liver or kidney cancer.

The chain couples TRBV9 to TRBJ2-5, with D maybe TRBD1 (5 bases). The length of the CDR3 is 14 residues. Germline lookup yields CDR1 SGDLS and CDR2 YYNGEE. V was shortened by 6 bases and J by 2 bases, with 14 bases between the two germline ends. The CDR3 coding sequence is TGTGCCAGCAACGTCCAGGGATTTCAAGAGACCCAGTACTTC. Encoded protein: CASNVQGFQETQYF.

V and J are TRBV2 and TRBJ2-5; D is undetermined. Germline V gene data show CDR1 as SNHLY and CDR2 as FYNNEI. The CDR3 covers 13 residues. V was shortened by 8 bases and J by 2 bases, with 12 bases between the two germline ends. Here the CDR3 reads CASCLNTQETQYF. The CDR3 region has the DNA TGTGCCAGCTGTCTGAACACACAAGAGACCCAGTACTTC.

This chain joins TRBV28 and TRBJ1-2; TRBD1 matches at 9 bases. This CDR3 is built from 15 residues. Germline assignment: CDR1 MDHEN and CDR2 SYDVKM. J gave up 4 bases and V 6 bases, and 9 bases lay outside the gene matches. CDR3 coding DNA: TGTGCCAGCAGATTCCCCGGGACAGGGTTCTATGGCTACACCTTC. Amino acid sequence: CASRFPGTGFYGYTF.

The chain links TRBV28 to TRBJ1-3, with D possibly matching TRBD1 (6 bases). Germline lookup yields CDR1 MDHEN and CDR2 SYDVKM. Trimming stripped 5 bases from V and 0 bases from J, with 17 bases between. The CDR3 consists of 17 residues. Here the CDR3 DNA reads TGTGCCAGCAGTAGATCGGACAGCCCCCACTCTGGAAACACCATATATTTT. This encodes CASSRSDSPHSGNTIYF.

The CDR3 region is CASAELRANTGELFF. CDR3 nucleotides: TGTGCCAGCGCGGAACTGCGTGCGAACACCGGGGAGCTGTTTTTT. This chain joins TRBV5-8 and TRBJ2-2; no clear D. CDR3 length: 15 amino acids. V lost 7 bases to trimming and J lost 0 bases, with 13 bases between them. Looked up from germline, CDR1 is SGHTS and CDR2 is YDEGEE.

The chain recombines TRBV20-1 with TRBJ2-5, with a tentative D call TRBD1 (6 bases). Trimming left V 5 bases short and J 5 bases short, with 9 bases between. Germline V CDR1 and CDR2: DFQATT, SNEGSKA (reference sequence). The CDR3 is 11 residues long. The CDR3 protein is CSAPQGETQYF. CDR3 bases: TGCAGTGCTCCGCAGGGGGAGACCCAGTACTTC.

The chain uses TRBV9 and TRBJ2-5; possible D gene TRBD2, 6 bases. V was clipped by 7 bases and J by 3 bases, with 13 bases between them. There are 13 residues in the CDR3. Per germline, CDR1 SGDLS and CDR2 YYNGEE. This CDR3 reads CASAGSSKETQYF. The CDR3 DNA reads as TGTGCCAGCGCCGGGAGTTCAAAAGAGACCCAGTACTTC.

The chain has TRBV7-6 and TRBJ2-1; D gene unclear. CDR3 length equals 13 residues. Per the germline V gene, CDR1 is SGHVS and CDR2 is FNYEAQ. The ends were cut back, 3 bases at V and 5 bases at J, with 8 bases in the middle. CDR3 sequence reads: CASSLGRNNEQFF. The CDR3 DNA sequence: TGTGCCAGCAGCTTGGGCAGGAACAATGAGCAGTTCTTC. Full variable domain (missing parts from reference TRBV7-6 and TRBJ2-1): GAGVSQSPRYKVTKRGQDVALRCDPISGHVSLYWYRQALGQGPEFLTYFNYEAQQDKSGLPNDRFSAERPEGSISTLTIQRTEQRDSAMYRCASSLGRNNEQFFGPGTRLTVL.

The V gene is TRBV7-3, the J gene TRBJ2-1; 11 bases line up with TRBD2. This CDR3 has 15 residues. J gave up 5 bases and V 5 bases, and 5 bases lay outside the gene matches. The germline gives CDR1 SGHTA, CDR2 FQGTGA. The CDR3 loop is CASSLLAGGNNEQFF. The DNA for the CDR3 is TGTGCCAGCAGCCTCCTAGCGGGAGGAAACAATGAGCAGTTCTTC.

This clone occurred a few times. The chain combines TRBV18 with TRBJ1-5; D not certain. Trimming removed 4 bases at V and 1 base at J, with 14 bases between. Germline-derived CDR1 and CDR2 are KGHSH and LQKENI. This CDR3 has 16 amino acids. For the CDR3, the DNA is TGTGCCAGCTCACTGAGTGTCGCAGTCAGCAATCAGCCCCAGCATTTT. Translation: CASSLSVAVSNQPQHF.

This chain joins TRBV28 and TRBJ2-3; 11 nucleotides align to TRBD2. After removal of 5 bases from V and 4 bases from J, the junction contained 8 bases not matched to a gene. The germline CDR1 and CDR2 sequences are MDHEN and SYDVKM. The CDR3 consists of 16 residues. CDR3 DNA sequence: TGTGCCAGCAGTACCCTAGCGGGAGGTGGGGCAGATACGCAGTATTTT. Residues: CASSTLAGGGADTQYF.

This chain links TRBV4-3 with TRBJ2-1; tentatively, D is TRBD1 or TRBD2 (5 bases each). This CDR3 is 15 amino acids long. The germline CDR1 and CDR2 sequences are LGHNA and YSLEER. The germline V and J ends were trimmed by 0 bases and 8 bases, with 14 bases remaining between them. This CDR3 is CASSQDPVGTDEQFF. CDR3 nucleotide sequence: TGCGCCAGCAGCCAAGACCCCGTGGGGACGGATGAGCAGTTCTTC.

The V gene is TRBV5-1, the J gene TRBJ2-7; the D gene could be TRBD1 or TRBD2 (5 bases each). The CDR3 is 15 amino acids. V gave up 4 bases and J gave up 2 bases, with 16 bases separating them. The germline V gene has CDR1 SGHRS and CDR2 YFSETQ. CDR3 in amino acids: CASSPGGTDAYEQYF. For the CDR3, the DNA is TGCGCCAGCAGCCCGGGTGGGACCGACGCCTACGAGCAGTACTTC.

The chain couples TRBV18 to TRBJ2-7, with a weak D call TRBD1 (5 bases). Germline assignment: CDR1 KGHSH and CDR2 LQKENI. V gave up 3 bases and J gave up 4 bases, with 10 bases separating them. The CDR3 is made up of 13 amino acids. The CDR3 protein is CASSPGREYEQYF. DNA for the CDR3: TGTGCCAGCTCACCGGGCAGGGAATACGAGCAGTACTTC.

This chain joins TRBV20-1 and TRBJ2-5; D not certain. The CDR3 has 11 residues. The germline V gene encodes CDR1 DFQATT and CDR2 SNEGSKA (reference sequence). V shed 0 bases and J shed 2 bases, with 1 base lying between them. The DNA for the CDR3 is TGCAGTGCTAGAGATCAAGAGACCCAGTACTTC. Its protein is CSARDQETQYF.

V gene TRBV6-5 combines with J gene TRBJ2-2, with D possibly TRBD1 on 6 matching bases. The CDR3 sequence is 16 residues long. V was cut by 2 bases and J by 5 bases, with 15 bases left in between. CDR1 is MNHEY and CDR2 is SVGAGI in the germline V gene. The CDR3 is CASSYPQRQGTGELFF. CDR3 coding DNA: TGTGCCAGCAGTTACCCCCAAAGGCAGGGGACCGGGGAGCTGTTTTTT.

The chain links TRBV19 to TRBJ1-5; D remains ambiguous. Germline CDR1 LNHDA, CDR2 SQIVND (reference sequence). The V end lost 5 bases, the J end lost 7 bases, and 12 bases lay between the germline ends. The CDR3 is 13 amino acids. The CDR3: CASSLPTWQPQHF. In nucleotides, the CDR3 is TGTGCCAGTAGTCTCCCGACTTGGCAGCCCCAGCATTTT.

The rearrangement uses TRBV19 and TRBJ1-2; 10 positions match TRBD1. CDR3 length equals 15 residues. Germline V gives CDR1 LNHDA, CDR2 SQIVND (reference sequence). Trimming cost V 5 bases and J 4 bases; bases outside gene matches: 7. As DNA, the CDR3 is TGTGCCAGTAGTTCGACAGGGGGCGACCTCTATGGCTACACCTTC. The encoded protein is CASSSTGGDLYGYTF.

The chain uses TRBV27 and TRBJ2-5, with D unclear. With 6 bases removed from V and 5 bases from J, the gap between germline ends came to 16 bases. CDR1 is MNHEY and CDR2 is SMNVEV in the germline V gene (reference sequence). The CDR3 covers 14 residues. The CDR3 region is CASRAWAHPETQYF. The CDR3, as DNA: TGTGCCAGCAGAGCCTGGGCGCACCCGGAGACCCAGTACTTC.

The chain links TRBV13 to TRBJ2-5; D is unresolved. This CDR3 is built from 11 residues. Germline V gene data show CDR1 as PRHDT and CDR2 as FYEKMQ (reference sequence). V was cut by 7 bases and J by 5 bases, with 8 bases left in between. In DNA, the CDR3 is TGTGCCAGCAAGGTTCGGGAGACCCAGTACTTC. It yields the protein CASKVRETQYF. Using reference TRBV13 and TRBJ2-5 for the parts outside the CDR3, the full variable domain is AAGVIQSPRHLIKEKRETATLKCYPIPRHDTVYWYQQGPGQDPQFLISFYEKMQSDKGSIPDRFSAQQFSDYHSELNMSSLELGDSALYFCASKVRETQYFGPGTRLLVL.

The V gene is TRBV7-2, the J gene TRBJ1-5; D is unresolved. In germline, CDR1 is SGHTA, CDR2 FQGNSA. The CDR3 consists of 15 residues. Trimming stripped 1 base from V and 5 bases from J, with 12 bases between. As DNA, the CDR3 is TGTGCCAGCAGCTTAGTTGGAAAGGTCGATCAGCCCCAGCATTTT. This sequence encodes CASSLVGKVDQPQHF. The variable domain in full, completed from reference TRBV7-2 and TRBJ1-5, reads GAGVSQSPSNKVTEKGKDVELRCDPISGHTALYWYRQSLGQGLEFLIYFQGNSAPDKSGLPSDRFSAERTGGSVSTLTIQRTQQEDSAVYLCASSLVGKVDQPQHFGDGTRLSIL.

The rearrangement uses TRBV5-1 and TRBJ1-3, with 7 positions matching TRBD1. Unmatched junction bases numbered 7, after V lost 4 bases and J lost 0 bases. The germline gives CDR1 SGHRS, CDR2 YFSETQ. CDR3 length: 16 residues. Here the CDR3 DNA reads TGCGCCAGCAGCCCCCGGACAGGCAGCTCTGGAAACACCATATATTTT. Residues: CASSPRTGSSGNTIYF.

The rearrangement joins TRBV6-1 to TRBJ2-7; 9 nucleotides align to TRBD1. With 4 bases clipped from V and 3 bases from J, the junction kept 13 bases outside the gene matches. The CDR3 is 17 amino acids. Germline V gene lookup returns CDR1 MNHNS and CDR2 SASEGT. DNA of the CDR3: TGTGCCAGCAGTGGAGAGAACAGGGGGCGCTTACTCTACGAGCAGTACTTC. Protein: CASSGENRGRLLYEQYF.

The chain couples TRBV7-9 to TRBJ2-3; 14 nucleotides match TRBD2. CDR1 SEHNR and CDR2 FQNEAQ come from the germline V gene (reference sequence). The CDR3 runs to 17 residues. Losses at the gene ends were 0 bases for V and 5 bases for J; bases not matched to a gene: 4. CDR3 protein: CASSLASGTSGRDTQYF. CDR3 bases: TGTGCCAGCAGCTTAGCCTCCGGGACTAGCGGGAGAGATACGCAGTATTTT.

The CDR3 coding sequence is TGTGCCAGCAGTTTACAGGTGACAGGGGTCTATGGCTACACCTTC. It specifies CASSLQVTGVYGYTF. This chain uses TRBV28 with TRBJ1-2, with TRBD1 matching 8 bases. V lost 2 bases and J lost 4; bases outside the gene matches: 6. Germline lookup yields CDR1 MDHEN and CDR2 SYDVKM. The CDR3 contains 15 residues.

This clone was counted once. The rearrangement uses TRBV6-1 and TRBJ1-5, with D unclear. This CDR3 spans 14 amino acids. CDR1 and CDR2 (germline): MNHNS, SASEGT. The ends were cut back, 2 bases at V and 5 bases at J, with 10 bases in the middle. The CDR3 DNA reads TGTGCCAGCAGTGAATTTATGCGTGATCAGCCCCAGCATTTT. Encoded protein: CASSEFMRDQPQHF.

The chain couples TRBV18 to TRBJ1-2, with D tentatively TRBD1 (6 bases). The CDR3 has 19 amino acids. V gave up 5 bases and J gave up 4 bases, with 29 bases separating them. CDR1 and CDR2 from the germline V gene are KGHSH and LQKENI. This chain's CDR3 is CASSFPGGRGAPGSYGYTF. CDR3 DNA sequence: TGTGCCAGCTCATTCCCCGGCGGCAGGGGCGCACCCGGATCCTATGGCTACACCTTC.

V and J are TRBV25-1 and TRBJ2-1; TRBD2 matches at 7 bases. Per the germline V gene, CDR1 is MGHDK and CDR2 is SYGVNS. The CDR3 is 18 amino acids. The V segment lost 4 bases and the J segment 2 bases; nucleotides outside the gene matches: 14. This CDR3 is CASSGLGGGSGTYNEQFF. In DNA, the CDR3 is TGTGCCAGCAGTGGCCTGGGGGGGGGTAGCGGAACCTACAATGAGCAGTTCTTC. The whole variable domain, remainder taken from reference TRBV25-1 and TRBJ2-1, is EADIYQTPRYLVIGTGKKITLECSQTMGHDKMYWYQQDPGMELHLIHYSYGVNSTEKGDLSSESTVSRIRTEHFPLTLESARPSHTSQYLCASSGLGGGSGTYNEQFFGPGTRLTVL.

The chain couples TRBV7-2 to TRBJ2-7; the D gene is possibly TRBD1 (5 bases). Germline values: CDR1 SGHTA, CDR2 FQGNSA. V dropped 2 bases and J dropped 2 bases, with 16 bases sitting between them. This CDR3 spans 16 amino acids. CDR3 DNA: TGTGCCAGCAGCTTAAATCCCCCGCCAGGGCCCTACGAGCAGTACTTC. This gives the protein CASSLNPPPGPYEQYF.

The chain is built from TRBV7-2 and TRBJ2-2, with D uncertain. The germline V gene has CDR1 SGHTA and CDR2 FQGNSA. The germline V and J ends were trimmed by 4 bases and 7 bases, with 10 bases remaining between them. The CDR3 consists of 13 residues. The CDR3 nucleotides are TGTGCCAGCAGCTCAGACCGGAACGGGGAGCTGTTTTTT. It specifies CASSSDRNGELFF. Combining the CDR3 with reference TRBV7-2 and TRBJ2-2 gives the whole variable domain GAGVSQSPSNKVTEKGKDVELRCDPISGHTALYWYRQSLGQGLEFLIYFQGNSAPDKSGLPSDRFSAERTGGSVSTLTIQRTQQEDSAVYLCASSSDRNGELFFGEGSRLTVL.